This TCR beta chain came from a study of blood T cell repertoires in COVID-19. Study summary: Some COVID-19 samples were acute and others convalescent; all came from the United States, Italy and Spain. PBMCs, B-cell-depleted T cells, or T cells provided the cDNA or gDNA that made up the material.

As processed by the authors: Amplification with reference gene primers provided the estimates of nucleated cell counts. Some clones are missing from TCRdb's copy, which holds only in-frame ones; the method was immunoSEQ multiplex PCR. That table supplies the V and J calls and clone size; D and trimming were determined from the DNA. The table has 40,000 to 50,000 clones, around 86% seen once. Trimming cost V 0 bases and J 9 bases, with 15 bases left between them. CDR1 LGHNA and CDR2 YSLEER come from the germline V gene. This CDR3 has 15 residues. The TCR originated in a woman aged 80 or over with acute or convalescent COVID-19. Sequencing was carried out using peripheral blood. The gene calls are TRBV4-3 and TRBJ1-3; D is perhaps TRBD1 (5 bases). For the CDR3, the DNA is TGCGCCAGCAGCCAAGATTCCGGTTCGGGGGTCACCATATATTTT. Its translation: CASSQDSGSGVTIYF.